Listed below are T cell receptor beta chains from one sample, sequenced in a study of T cells after yellow fever vaccination. TCRdb reanalysed the 5' RACE reads using MiXCR and keeps one entry per CDR3 protein. This sample has around 300,000 distinct CDR3 sequences, with 3.5% to 4.5% found just once. This specimen was PBMCs, taken 15 days after the yellow fever booster vaccination. The receptors were sampled from a man younger than 30 who received the YFV17D yellow fever vaccine. CDR3s include the opening cysteine and the closing phenylalanine or tryptophan. The D gene is left open where the match is weak. Some rows have no size entry. The others give once, few or many, or a class for an expanded clone.

size,V,J,D,CDR3,DNA
few,TRBV21-1,TRBJ2-7,-,CASSKVGRQGPSYEQYF,TGTGCCAGCAGCAAAGTGGGCAGGCAGGGGCCCTCCTACGAGCAGTACTTC
few,TRBV2,TRBJ2-1,-,CASSVRRVSYNEQFF,TGTGCCAGCAGTGTACGCCGCGTCTCCTACAATGAGCAGTTCTTC
few,TRBV7-9,TRBJ2-3,TRBD2,CASSLVLRGEDTQYF,TGTGCCAGCAGCTTAGTTCTGCGGGGGGAAGATACGCAGTATTTT
many,TRBV11-2,TRBJ2-1,-,CASSLVLTYNEQFF,TGTGCCAGCAGCTTAGTTCTAACCTACAATGAGCAGTTCTTC
many,TRBV5-1,TRBJ2-3,TRBD2,CASSPTSGEDTQYF,TGCGCCAGCAGCCCGACTAGCGGGGAGGATACGCAGTATTTT
many,TRBV20-1,TRBJ2-5,TRBD2,CSAGTSPDGGTQYF,TGCAGCGCCGGGACTAGCCCTGATGGAGGGACCCAGTACTTC
-,TRBV4-1,TRBJ2-2,-,CASSQESGTLNTGELFF,TGCGCCAGCAGCCAAGAATCGGGGACTCTGAACACCGGGGAGCTGTTTTTT
few,TRBV5-1,TRBJ1-4,-,CASRAGPRPTNEKLFF,TGCGCCAGCAGAGCGGGACCCCGACCAACTAATGAAAAACTGTTTTTT
few,TRBV7-2,TRBJ1-3,-,CASSSSRASGNTIYF,TGTGCCAGCAGCTCATCCCGGGCCTCTGGAAACACCATATATTTT
many,TRBV7-2,TRBJ2-3,-,CASSPSGAEYTQYF,TGTGCCAGCAGCCCTTCTGGGGCCGAATATACGCAGTATTTT
few,TRBV6-6,TRBJ2-3,-,CASSIWAGTGTDTQYF,TGTGCCAGCTCCATTTGGGCGGGAACAGGCACAGATACGCAGTATTTT
many,TRBV5-1,TRBJ1-1,-,CASSIDSMNTEAFF,TGCGCCAGCAGCATCGACAGCATGAACACTGAAGCTTTCTTT
-,TRBV7-9,TRBJ1-1,TRBD1,CASIPGTVNTEAFF,TGTGCCAGCATTCCCGGGACAGTGAACACTGAAGCTTTCTTT
few,TRBV7-2,TRBJ1-1,-,CASSFYGDGAFF,TGTGCCAGCAGCTTTTACGGCGATGGAGCTTTCTTT
-,TRBV9,TRBJ1-1,-,CASSVTSHNTEAFF,TGTGCCAGCAGCGTAACCTCACATAACACTGAAGCTTTCTTT
-,TRBV19,TRBJ2-7,-,CASSAKTGTEYEQYF,TGTGCCAGTAGCGCAAAGACCGGGACGGAGTACGAGCAGTACTTC
few,TRBV12-3/TRBV12-4,TRBJ2-5,-,CASNHRGVQETQYF,TGTGCCAGCAACCACCGCGGGGTCCAAGAGACCCAGTACTTC
many,TRBV9,TRBJ2-3,-,CASSANGPTDTQYF,TGTGCCAGCAGCGCCAATGGGCCCACAGATACGCAGTATTTT
-,TRBV2,TRBJ1-5,TRBD1,CASRLQGLGGQPQHF,TGTGCCAGCAGACTACAGGGGCTTGGAGGACAGCCCCAGCATTTT
few,TRBV20-1,TRBJ2-7,-,CSATGRTYEQYF,TGCAGTGCAACCGGACGGACTTACGAGCAGTACTTC
many,TRBV19,TRBJ1-3,-,CASSIERRQPIYF,TGTGCCAGTAGTATAGAACGGCGCCAGCCCATATATTTT
few,TRBV19,TRBJ1-3,-,CASSREGLTDTIYF,TGTGCCAGTAGTAGGGAGGGATTGACCGACACCATATATTTT
few,TRBV14,TRBJ2-2,TRBD1,CASSSYRGINTGELFF,TGTGCCAGCAGCTCCTACAGGGGGATAAACACCGGGGAGCTGTTTTTT
-,TRBV4-3,TRBJ2-1,-,CASSHDGTGTYRYNEQFF,TGCGCCAGCAGCCATGATGGTACCGGGACATATAGATACAATGAGCAGTTCTTC
few,TRBV18,TRBJ1-1,-,CASSRRSMNTEAFF,TGTGCCAGCTCGCGAAGGAGCATGAACACTGAAGCTTTCTTT
few,TRBV28,TRBJ2-2,-,CASSKTTGELFF,TGTGCCAGCAGCAAGACCACCGGGGAGCTGTTTTTT
many,TRBV7-2,TRBJ1-2,-,CASLGQLFTF,TGTGCCAGCTTGGGACAACTATTTACCTTC
many,TRBV12-5,TRBJ2-3,-,CASAINPADTQYF,TGTGCTAGTGCCATTAACCCCGCAGATACGCAGTATTTT
few,TRBV29-1,TRBJ1-2,-,CSVVGGDGYTF,TGCAGCGTTGTAGGGGGTGACGGCTACACCTTC
-,TRBV6-5,TRBJ2-1,-,CASSYGAANEQFF,TGTGCCAGCAGTTACGGGGCCGCCAATGAGCAGTTCTTC
few,TRBV15,TRBJ1-1,-,CATSRDGAMGRNTEAFF,TGTGCCACCAGCAGAGACGGGGCAATGGGGAGGAACACTGAAGCTTTCTTT
few,TRBV4-3,TRBJ2-3,TRBD2,CASSQVGSGGRGTDTQYF,TGCGCCAGCAGCCAAGTGGGTAGCGGGGGGCGGGGAACAGATACGCAGTATTTT
few,TRBV4-3,TRBJ2-5,TRBD2,CASSPLMGLAEETQYF,TGCGCCAGCAGCCCTCTTATGGGACTAGCGGAAGAGACCCAGTACTTC
few,TRBV6-6,TRBJ2-3,-,CASSEGIDTQYF,TGTGCCAGCAGTGAAGGCATAGATACGCAGTATTTT
-,TRBV4-2,TRBJ1-3,TRBD1,CASSHRTGRKGGSSGNTIYF,TGTGCCAGCAGCCACAGGACAGGGAGAAAAGGAGGATCCTCTGGAAACACCATATATTTT
many,TRBV5-1,TRBJ1-4,-,CASSPGTPVGEKLFF,TGCGCCAGCAGCCCGGGGACACCGGTCGGTGAAAAACTGTTTTTT
-,TRBV20-1,TRBJ2-3,-,CSASDSAADTQYF,TGCAGTGCTAGCGACAGCGCGGCAGATACGCAGTATTTT
many,TRBV5-1,TRBJ2-7,-,CASSLDHPRGDYEQYF,TGCGCCAGCAGCTTGGACCACCCTAGGGGGGACTACGAGCAGTACTTC
many,TRBV4-3,TRBJ1-5,-,CASSQEVHQPQHF,TGCGCCAGCAGCCAAGAGGTACATCAGCCCCAGCATTTT
-,TRBV5-1,TRBJ1-5,TRBD1,CASSPVGQENQPQHF,TGCGCCAGCAGCCCTGTAGGACAGGAGAATCAGCCCCAGCATTTT
few,TRBV7-2,TRBJ1-2,-,CASSLGLRPDYGYTF,TGTGCCAGCAGCTTAGGGCTGCGGCCGGACTATGGCTACACCTTC
few,TRBV27,TRBJ2-7,TRBD1,CASSLIRGPSYEQYF,TGTGCCAGCAGTTTGATCAGGGGGCCCTCCTACGAGCAGTACTTC
many,TRBV7-6,TRBJ1-5,TRBD1,CASSLGPDRGNQPQHF,TGTGCCAGCAGCTTAGGTCCTGACAGGGGCAATCAGCCCCAGCATTTT
many,TRBV7-9,TRBJ1-1,-,CASSPQAYTEAFF,TGTGCCAGCAGCCCACAGGCCTACACTGAAGCTTTCTTT
many,TRBV7-3,TRBJ2-2,-,CASSLSNRNTGELFF,TGTGCCAGCAGCTTAAGTAATAGGAACACCGGGGAGCTGTTTTTT
-,TRBV29-1,TRBJ1-1,TRBD1,CSATAGTGGPEAFF,TGCAGCGCAACGGCCGGGACAGGGGGCCCTGAAGCTTTCTTT
many,TRBV7-8,TRBJ1-6,-,CASSILGGASYNSPLHF,TGTGCCAGCAGCATCCTGGGGGGCGCTTCCTATAATTCACCCCTCCACTTT
many,TRBV10-1,TRBJ2-7,-,CASSRREHEQYF,TGCGCCAGCAGTCGCCGGGAGCACGAGCAGTACTTC
few,TRBV4-1,TRBJ1-1,-,CASSQDRGLNTEAFF,TGCGCCAGCAGCCAAGATCGGGGACTGAACACTGAAGCTTTCTTT
many,TRBV20-1,TRBJ1-2,TRBD1,CSARGNRGQDRQLSYGYTF,TGCAGTGCTAGGGGTAACAGGGGGCAGGATCGCCAATTAAGTTATGGCTACACCTTC
few,TRBV4-1,TRBJ2-7,-,CASSQAPRGEQYF,TGCGCCAGCAGCCAAGCTCCACGGGGGGAGCAGTACTTC
-,TRBV27,TRBJ2-3,TRBD1,CASSPAGTGRTDTQYF,TGTGCCAGCAGTCCAGCCGGGACAGGCCGAACAGATACGCAGTATTTT
-,TRBV3-1,TRBJ2-5,TRBD2,CASSQPGGQETQYF,TGTGCCAGCAGCCAACCGGGGGGGCAAGAGACCCAGTACTTC
few,TRBV11-2,TRBJ2-7,-,CASSLVGRLEHEQYF,TGTGCCAGCAGCTTAGTGGGCCGATTAGAACACGAGCAGTACTTC
few,TRBV28,TRBJ2-3,-,CASSLLETRKTDTQYF,TGTGCCAGCAGTTTATTAGAGACTCGTAAAACAGATACGCAGTATTTT
many,TRBV9,TRBJ1-1,TRBD1,CASSARQGGLTNTEAFF,TGTGCCAGCAGCGCCAGACAGGGGGGGCTTACGAACACTGAAGCTTTCTTT
many,TRBV12-3/TRBV12-4,TRBJ2-7,-,CASSFDGWSYEQYF,TGTGCCAGCAGTTTTGACGGGTGGTCCTACGAGCAGTACTTC
many,TRBV24-1,TRBJ2-2,-,CATSGVRDTTGELFF,TGTGCCACCAGTGGTGTCCGGGACACAACCGGGGAGCTGTTTTTT
few,TRBV9,TRBJ2-1,TRBD1,CASSPTGTGAEQFF,TGTGCCAGCAGCCCTACCGGGACAGGGGCTGAGCAGTTCTTC